The source of this TCR beta chain is a study of T-cell reconstitution after alpha-beta-depleted transplantation in children listed by TCRdb under 2016. For the study in its entirety: The study quantitatively tracked T-cell immune reconstitution after TCRalphabeta/CD19-depleted allogeneic hematopoietic cell transplantation in children using TCR repertoire profiling. The full study reports these points: Over the following months the frequencies of hyperexpanded clones went down, and after one year T-cell counts and TCRbeta diversity were mostly credited to newly produced T cells. Apparently early alphabetaT-cell count recovery about two months after transplant reportedly relied on only several hundred rapidly expanded clones derived from non-depleted graft cells. In some patients, the high TCRbeta diversity seen at day 60 was put down to recipient T cells and intrathymic progenitors that had survived conditioning.

Library creation used PCR. The instrument given in TCRdb is Illumina HiSeq 2500. TCR libraries were prepared with molecular barcoding, using unique molecular identifiers to normalize TCRbeta repertoire quantification. TCRdb reprocessed the public reads (quality trimming at Q25 with fastp, clone calling with MiXCR) and kept in-frame beta chains. One record per CDR3 amino acid sequence lists the most common genes and DNA. The sample data list 500,000 or so distinct CDR3 sequences, and roughly an eighth of these were observed just once. The ten largest account for 14% of the sample. The CDR3 runs 18 residues from the cysteine to the phenylalanine. The read is trimmed to its CDR3 DNA, 54 bases read in frame from base 1. On this clonotype itself: Its antigen has not been determined. Base quality data are lacking; no much larger clone is found one base away.

The treatment or condition label here, explained by the study, means: allogeneic hematopoietic cell transplantation with graft depleted of TCRalphabeta T cells and CD19 B cells. The transplant recipients were children given TCRalphabeta/CD19-depleted allogeneic hematopoietic cell grafts. The TCR was taken from a female patient younger than 10 who had a stem cell transplant for aplastic anemia, so the T cells may come from the graft donor. The chain couples TRBV12-2 to TRBJ2-5; the table calls TRBD1, which could not be checked here. TRBV12-2 is a listed pseudogene. Specimen: PBMCs, mostly from graft donor cells, collected 180 days after TCRalphabeta/CD19-depleted stem cell transplant. Here is the DNA: TGTGCAAGTCGCTTAGGCCCCAAAGTCGAGGGGGCAGGGGAGACCCAGTACTTC. The translation is CASRLGPKVEGAGETQYF.